This T cell receptor beta chain came from a study of T cell repertoires in cytomegalovirus infection. The table lists this clonotype with a few counts. Per germline, CDR1 KGHSH and CDR2 LQKENI. Trimming stripped 6 bases from V and 3 bases from J, with 12 bases between. The length of the CDR3 is 14 residues. TCRdb itself ran the reads through MiXCR, one entry per CDR3 protein. The data show almost 500,000 distinct CDR3 sequences, with approximately 10% seen just once and 10% held by the top ten. This clonotype was obtained from a human donor in good health (CMV status not recorded). Some clones in this sample may be carry-over from other donors' samples. The V and J genes are TRBV18 and TRBJ1-3, with D uncertain. The sequencing sample was made of PBMCs. Written as DNA, the CDR3 is TGTGCCAGCTCGCCCGGGAGGGATGGAAACACCATATATTTT. Its protein is CASSPGRDGNTIYF.